Following are 12 T cell receptor beta chains from one sample sequenced in a study of blood T cell repertoires in COVID-19. The repertoire was sequenced with immunoSEQ multiplex PCR; TCRdb's copy has only in-frame clones and lacks some. The sample lists 300,000 to 350,000 clones, 87% occurring once. The sequenced sample was peripheral blood. Receptor source: a man between 18 and 35 years old with active or convalescent COVID-19.

This chain uses TRBV18 with TRBJ2-3; TRBD2 is a possible D gene (7 bases). The germline V gene has CDR1 KGHSH and CDR2 LQKENI. V lost 2 bases, J lost 3 bases, and 9 bases lay in between. This CDR3 comprises 14 residues. The CDR3 spells CASSPGGATDTQYF. The DNA of the CDR3 is TGTGCCAGCTCACCAGGGGGGGCAACAGATACGCAGTATTTT.

This rearrangement joins TRBV27 to TRBJ2-7, with D uncertain. Trimming left V 0 bases short and J 0 bases short, with 9 bases between. Germline V gene data show CDR1 as MNHEY and CDR2 as SMNVEV (reference sequence). This CDR3 has 15 amino acids. As DNA, the CDR3 is TGTGCCAGCAGTTTATCGAACGGGTACTCCTACGAGCAGTACTTC. Residues: CASSLSNGYSYEQYF.

This clone was recorded a few times. The chain combines TRBV7-9 with TRBJ1-1; 7 bases are shared with TRBD1. The CDR3 runs 14 residues. V was pared by 5 bases and J by 12 bases, with 15 bases of the junction left unmatched. Germline V gene lookup returns CDR1 SEHNR and CDR2 FQNEAQ (reference sequence). Written as DNA, the CDR3 is TGTGCCAGCAGCCCAGACGCCTCGACAGGGTTCACTTTCTTT. Amino acid sequence: CASSPDASTGFTFF. The full variable domain, with the rest looked up from reference TRBV7-9 and TRBJ1-1, is DTGVSQNPRHKITKRGQNVTFRCDPISEHNRLYWYRQTLGQGPEFLTYFQNEAQLEKSRLLSDRFSAERPKGSFSTLEIQRTEQGDSAMYLCASSPDASTGFTFFGQGTRLTVV.

The chain couples TRBV9 to TRBJ1-4, with D hard to call. Germline CDR1 and CDR2: SGDLS and YYNGEE. CDR3 size: 14 residues. Trimming pared 0 bases from V and 8 bases from J, leaving 11 bases between. The CDR3 loop reads CASSVDSRGEKLFF. The CDR3, as DNA: TGTGCCAGCAGCGTAGACAGCAGAGGGGAAAAACTGTTTTTT.

This rearrangement joins TRBV5-4 to TRBJ2-2; 13 bases map to TRBD2. CDR1 is SGHNT, CDR2 YYREEE, per germline (reference sequence). The trim removed 0 bases at V and 4 bases at J, leaving 0 bases unmatched. This CDR3 is built from 16 residues. This CDR3 reads CASSLGLAGGTGELFF. In nucleotides, the CDR3 is TGTGCCAGCAGCTTGGGACTAGCGGGGGGCACCGGGGAGCTGTTTTTT.

The chain joins TRBV28 to TRBJ2-7; tentatively, D is TRBD1 (7 bases). The CDR3 extends over 20 amino acids. Germline CDR1 is MDHEN and CDR2 is SYDVKM. Trimming left V 3 bases short and J 3 bases short, with 30 bases between. The CDR3 DNA sequence: TGTGCCAGCAGTTTGCTCATTGTTGATACCGGAGGGGGCGACTACTACGAGCAGTACTTC. It codes for CASSLLIVDTGGGDYYEQYF.

The rearrangement uses TRBV4-3 and TRBJ1-1; 8 bases are a match to TRBD1. The CDR3 length is 15 residues. J was trimmed by 4 bases and V by 3 bases; bases with no gene match: 7. CDR1 is LGHNA and CDR2 is YSLEER in the germline V gene. For the CDR3, the DNA is TGCGCCAGCAGCCACTACTCAGACAGGGGCACTGAAGCTTTCTTT. Its translation: CASSHYSDRGTEAFF.

This rearrangement joins TRBV7-9 to TRBJ1-4; 10 nucleotides agree with TRBD1. Germline CDR1 and CDR2: SEHNR and FQNEAQ (reference sequence). The CDR3 runs 15 residues. J lost 7 bases, V lost 5 bases, and 7 bases had no gene match. This CDR3 reads CASSPTGQGREKLFF. The CDR3 DNA is TGTGCCAGCAGCCCGACGGGACAGGGGCGTGAAAAACTGTTTTTT.

The J gene is TRBJ2-5, the V gene TRBV5-6; 7 nucleotides match TRBD1. The trim removed 4 bases at V and 3 bases at J, leaving 3 bases unmatched. CDR3 length: 13 amino acids. The germline V gene has CDR1 SGHDT and CDR2 YYEEEE. CDR3 DNA sequence: TGTGCCAGCAGCGGGACAGCTAAAGAGACCCAGTACTTC. It yields the protein CASSGTAKETQYF.

V and J are TRBV6-2 or TRBV6-3 and TRBJ1-2; D uncertain. The CDR3 loop spans 14 amino acids. V was clipped by 2 bases and J by 7 bases, with 14 bases between them. Per germline, CDR1 MNHEY and CDR2 SVGEGT. CDR3 loop: CASSYNIGVSGYTF. In DNA, the CDR3 is TGTGCCAGCAGTTACAACATCGGGGTTTCTGGCTACACCTTC.

The gene calls are TRBV4-1 and TRBJ1-6; D is undetermined. Trimming left V 1 base short and J 10 bases short, with 14 bases between. The CDR3 extends over 15 amino acids. CDR1 is MGHRA, CDR2 YSYEKL, per germline. CDR3 loop: CASSQAEGGPSPLHF. DNA for the CDR3: TGCGCCAGCAGCCAAGCTGAGGGTGGCCCCTCACCCCTCCACTTT.

The chain couples TRBV27 to TRBJ2-7; tentatively, D is TRBD2 (6 bases). The germline V gene encodes CDR1 MNHEY and CDR2 SMNVEV (reference sequence). CDR3 length: 15 residues. V was trimmed by 3 bases and J by 2 bases, leaving 14 bases between them. CDR3 nucleotide sequence: TGTGCCAGCAGTTTTCCGGGCAGGGAGGCCTACGAGCAGTACTTC. This codes for CASSFPGREAYEQYF.